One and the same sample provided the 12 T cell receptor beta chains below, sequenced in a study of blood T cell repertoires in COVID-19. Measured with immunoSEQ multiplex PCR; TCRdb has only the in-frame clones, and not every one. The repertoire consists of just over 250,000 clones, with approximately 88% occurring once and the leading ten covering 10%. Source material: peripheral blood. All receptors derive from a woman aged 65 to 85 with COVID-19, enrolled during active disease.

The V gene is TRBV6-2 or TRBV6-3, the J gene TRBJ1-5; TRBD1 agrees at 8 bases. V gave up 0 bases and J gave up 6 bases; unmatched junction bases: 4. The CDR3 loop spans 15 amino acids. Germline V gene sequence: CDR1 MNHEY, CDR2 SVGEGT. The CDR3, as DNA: TGTGCCAGCAGTTACTCTACAGGGGGTGGTCAGCCCCAGCATTTT. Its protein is CASSYSTGGGQPQHF.

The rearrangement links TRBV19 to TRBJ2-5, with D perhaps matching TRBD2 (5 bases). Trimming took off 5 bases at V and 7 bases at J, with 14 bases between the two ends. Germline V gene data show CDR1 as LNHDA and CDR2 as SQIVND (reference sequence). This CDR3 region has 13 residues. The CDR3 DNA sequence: TGTGCCAGTAGTTGGAGCGGTCGATTGACCCAGTACTTC. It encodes CASSWSGRLTQYF.

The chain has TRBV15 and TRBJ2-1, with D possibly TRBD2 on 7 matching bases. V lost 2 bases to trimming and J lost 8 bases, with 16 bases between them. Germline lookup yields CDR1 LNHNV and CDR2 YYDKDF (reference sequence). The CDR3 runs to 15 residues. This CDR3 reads CATSRLSGTFYEQFF. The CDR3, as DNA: TGTGCCACCAGCAGATTGAGCGGGACATTCTATGAGCAGTTCTTC.

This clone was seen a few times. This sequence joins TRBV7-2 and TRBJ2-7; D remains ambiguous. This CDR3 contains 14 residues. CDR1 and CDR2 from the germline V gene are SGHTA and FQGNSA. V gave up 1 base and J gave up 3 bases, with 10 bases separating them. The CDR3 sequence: CASSLVADDYEQYF. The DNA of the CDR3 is TGTGCCAGCAGCTTAGTAGCCGACGACTACGAGCAGTACTTC.

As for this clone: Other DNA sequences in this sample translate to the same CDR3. CDR3 sequence reads: CASSQGQSSNQPQHF. CDR3 coding DNA: TGTGCCAGCAGCCAAGGGCAGTCTAGCAATCAGCCCCAGCATTTT. The chain combines TRBV3-1 (or the pseudogene TRBV3-2) with TRBJ1-5; D gene unclear. The CDR3 is 15 residues long. Germline CDR1 LGHDT, CDR2 YNNKEL (reference sequence). V lost 1 base, J lost 0 bases, and 7 bases lay in between.

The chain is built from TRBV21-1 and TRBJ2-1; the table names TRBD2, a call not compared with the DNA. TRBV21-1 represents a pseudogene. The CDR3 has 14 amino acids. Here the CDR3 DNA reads TGTGCCAGCAGCAGAGGGACTAGCGAGAATGAGCAGTTCTTC. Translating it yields CASSRGTSENEQFF.

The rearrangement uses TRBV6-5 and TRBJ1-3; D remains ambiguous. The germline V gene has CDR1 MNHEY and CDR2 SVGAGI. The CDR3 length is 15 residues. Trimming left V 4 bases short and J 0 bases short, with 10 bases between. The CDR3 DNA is TGTGCCAGCAGTTTCCGTTTGAGCTCTGGAAACACCATATATTTT. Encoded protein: CASSFRLSSGNTIYF.

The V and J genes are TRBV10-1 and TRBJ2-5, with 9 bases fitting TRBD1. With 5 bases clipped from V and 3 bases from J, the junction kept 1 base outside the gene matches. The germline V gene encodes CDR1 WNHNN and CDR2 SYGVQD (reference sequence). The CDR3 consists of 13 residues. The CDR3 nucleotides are TGCGCCAGCAGTTGGACAGGGGAAGAGACCCAGTACTTC. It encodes CASSWTGEETQYF.

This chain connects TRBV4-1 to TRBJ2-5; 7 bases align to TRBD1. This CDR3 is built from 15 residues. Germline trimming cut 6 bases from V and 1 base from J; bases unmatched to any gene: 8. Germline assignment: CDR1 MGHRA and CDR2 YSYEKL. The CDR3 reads CASRQHGTAQETQYF. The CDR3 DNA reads TGCGCCAGCAGACAACACGGGACAGCCCAAGAGACCCAGTACTTC.

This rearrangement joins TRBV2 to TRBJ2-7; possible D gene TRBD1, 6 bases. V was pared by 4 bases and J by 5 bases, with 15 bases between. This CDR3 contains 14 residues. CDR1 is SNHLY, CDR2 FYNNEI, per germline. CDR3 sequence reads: CASSALRGAHEQYF. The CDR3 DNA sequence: TGTGCCAGCAGTGCGCTCAGGGGTGCCCACGAGCAGTACTTC.

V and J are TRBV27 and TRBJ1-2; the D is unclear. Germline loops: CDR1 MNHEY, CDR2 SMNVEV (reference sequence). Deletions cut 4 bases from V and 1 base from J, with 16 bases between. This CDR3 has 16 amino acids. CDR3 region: CASSSYGLVVNYGYTF. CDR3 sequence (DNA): TGTGCCAGCAGTTCCTACGGACTCGTTGTTAACTATGGCTACACCTTC.

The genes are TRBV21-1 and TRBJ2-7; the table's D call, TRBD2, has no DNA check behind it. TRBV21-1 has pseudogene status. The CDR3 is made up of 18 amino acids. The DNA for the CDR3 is TGTGCCAGCAGCAAGATATGGAAGCTCGCGGGAATACACTACGAGCAGTACTTC. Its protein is CASSKIWKLAGIHYEQYF.